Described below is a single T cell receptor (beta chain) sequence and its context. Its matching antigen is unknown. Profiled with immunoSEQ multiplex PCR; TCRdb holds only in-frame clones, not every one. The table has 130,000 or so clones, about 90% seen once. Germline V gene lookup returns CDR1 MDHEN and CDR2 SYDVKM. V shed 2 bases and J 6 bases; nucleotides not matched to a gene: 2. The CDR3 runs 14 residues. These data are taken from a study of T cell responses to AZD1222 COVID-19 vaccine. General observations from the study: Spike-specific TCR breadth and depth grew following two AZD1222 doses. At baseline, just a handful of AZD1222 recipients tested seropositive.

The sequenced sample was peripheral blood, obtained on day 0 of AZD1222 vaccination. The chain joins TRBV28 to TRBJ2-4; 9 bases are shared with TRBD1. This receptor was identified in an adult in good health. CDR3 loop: CASSLPDRGNIQYF. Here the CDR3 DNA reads TGTGCCAGCAGTTTACCGGACAGGGGAAACATTCAGTACTTC.